This is a list of T cell receptor beta chains from one sample in a study of T cell repertoires in cytomegalovirus infection. One entry per CDR3 protein, called by TCRdb with MiXCR from the reads. This sample has some 680,000 distinct CDR3 sequences, with about a third found just once. The material sequenced was PBMCs. These receptors were collected from a human donor in good health (CMV status not recorded). Some clones in this sample may be carry-over from other donors' samples. Each CDR3 is given with its conserved first and last residue. The D gene is left open where the match is weak. Clone size appears in some rows only: once, few, many, or a class for an expanded clone.

J gene,clone size,V gene,D gene,CDR3 DNA,CDR3 protein
TRBJ2-7,NA,TRBV29-1,NA,TGCAGCGTTGAAGGGCAGAGCTCCTACGAGCAGTACTTC,CSVEGQSSYEQYF
TRBJ2-7,NA,TRBV12-3/TRBV12-4,TRBD2,TGTGCCAGCAGTCGACTAGCGGGGCTGCAGAGTGAGCAGTACTTC,CASSRLAGLQSEQYF
TRBJ2-4,NA,TRBV7-2,NA,TGTGCCAGCAGCTTAGTTACCAAAAACATTCAGTACTTC,CASSLVTKNIQYF
TRBJ2-3,NA,TRBV2,NA,TGTGCCAGCAGTGACGTTTACGGATCTAGCACAGATACGCAGTATTTT,CASSDVYGSSTDTQYF
TRBJ1-5,NA,TRBV6-8,NA,TGTGCCAGCAGTAGGACGGTAGCGCAGCATTTT,CASSRTVAQHF
TRBJ2-3,NA,TRBV27,TRBD2,TGTGCCAGCACGGGAGGGGGCACAGATACGCAGTATTTT,CASTGGGTDTQYF
TRBJ1-2,few,TRBV19,TRBD1,TGTGCCAGTGGGGACAGTTTAAACTATGGCTACACCTTC,CASGDSLNYGYTF
TRBJ2-7,many,TRBV19,NA,TGTGCCAGTAGTATAGGAGAAGATTACTACGAGCAGTACTTC,CASSIGEDYYEQYF
TRBJ1-2,few,TRBV9,TRBD1,TGTGCCAGCAGCGTAGGGGACAGAAACTATGGCTACACCTTC,CASSVGDRNYGYTF
TRBJ1-5,NA,TRBV15,NA,TGTGCCACCAGCAGGACGGCAGGGAGGAGAAATCAGCCCCAGCATTTT,CATSRTAGRRNQPQHF
TRBJ1-1,NA,TRBV29-1,NA,TGCAGCGTTGCCCTAGGACCGGTGAACACTGAAGCTTTCTTT,CSVALGPVNTEAFF
TRBJ2-1,NA,TRBV5-4,TRBD1,TGTGCCAGCAGCTACAGGGGTAGTTACAAGGAGCAGTTCTTC,CASSYRGSYKEQFF
TRBJ2-3,NA,TRBV7-9,TRBD1,TGTGCCAGAGGGGGACAGAACACAGATACGCAGTATTTT,CARGGQNTDTQYF
TRBJ2-1,NA,TRBV6-2/TRBV6-3,NA,TGTGCCAGCAGCGTCGGGACGGCCGGCTACAATGAGCAGTTCTTC,CASSVGTAGYNEQFF
TRBJ1-1,NA,TRBV6-1,NA,TGTGCCAGCAGCAACCGACGGAGAATTGTAGGGAAGGACACTGAAGCTTTCTTT,CASSNRRRIVGKDTEAFF
TRBJ2-1,NA,TRBV20-1,NA,TGCAGTTCTAGAGATATTGGCGACTACAATGATCAGTTCTTC,CSSRDIGDYNDQFF
TRBJ1-3,few,TRBV4-1,NA,TGCGCCAGCAGCCAACCGACCCCTGGAAACACCATATATTTT,CASSQPTPGNTIYF
TRBJ2-7,NA,TRBV5-6,TRBD1,TGTGCCAGCAGCCCCAGGACAGGGTACTATTCCGAGCAGTACTTC,CASSPRTGYYSEQYF
TRBJ2-7,many,TRBV7-2,TRBD1,TGTGCCAGCAGCCCGCGACAGGGACAATACGAGCAGTACTTC,CASSPRQGQYEQYF
TRBJ2-5,few,TRBV20-1,NA,TGCAGTGCTAGAGGTCAGGGGCAAGAGACCCAGTACTTC,CSARGQGQETQYF
TRBJ2-2,many,TRBV7-8,NA,TGTGCCAGCAGCCCCCGAGGGAACACCGGGGAGCTGTTTTTT,CASSPRGNTGELFF
TRBJ1-1,NA,TRBV19,TRBD1,TGTGCCAGTAGTCCCCTTCAGGGGGTGTACACTGAAGCTTTCTTT,CASSPLQGVYTEAFF
TRBJ1-6,few,TRBV6-5,NA,TGTGCCAGCCCCAGGGTATTAAGGTTGGGCTCCTATAATTCACCCCTCCACTTT,CASPRVLRLGSYNSPLHF
TRBJ1-1,few,TRBV2,NA,TGTGCCAGCAGTGAGGAGGTGCTAACCAACACTGAAGCTTTCTTT,CASSEEVLTNTEAFF
TRBJ1-4,few,TRBV19,TRBD1,TGTGCCAGTAGGAGCCAGGGGGCCAGTGAAAAACTGTTTTTT,CASRSQGASEKLFF
TRBJ2-7,NA,TRBV20-1,TRBD1,TGCAGTGCTACAGGCCCCGGGACAGGGGTGTACGAGCAGTACTTC,CSATGPGTGVYEQYF
TRBJ2-3,few,TRBV20-1,NA,TGCAGTGCTAGATCGAGGGTAGCGGCTAGCACAGATACGCAGTATTTT,CSARSRVAASTDTQYF